This T cell receptor beta chain was documented in a study of T cell responses to AZD1222 COVID-19 vaccine. Findings and limits, study-wide: Unmutated variant regions reportedly attract nearly half of all spike-specific TCRs. Without day 14 samples, only post-peak T cell repertoires were studied. Spike-specific TCR breadth rose after two AZD1222 doses, and depth rose as well.

A remark on this clone: Its specificity is unknown.

Profiled with immunoSEQ multiplex PCR; TCRdb holds only in-frame clones, not every one. The table lists about 110,000 clones, less than 95% of them singletons, with under 8.5% in the top ten. The CDR3 has 12 amino acids. Per the germline V gene, CDR1 is SGHVS and CDR2 is FNYEAQ. Trimming left V 11 bases short and J 5 bases short, with 15 bases between. V and J are TRBV7-6 and TRBJ2-5; D is undetermined. This clonotype originated in an adult who received the AZD1222 COVID-19 vaccine. Here the sequenced sample was peripheral blood, taken 28 days after the second AZD1222 dose. The CDR3, as DNA: TGTGCCCGAAAGCGAGGTCAGGAGACCCAGTACTTC. Encoded protein: CARKRGQETQYF.